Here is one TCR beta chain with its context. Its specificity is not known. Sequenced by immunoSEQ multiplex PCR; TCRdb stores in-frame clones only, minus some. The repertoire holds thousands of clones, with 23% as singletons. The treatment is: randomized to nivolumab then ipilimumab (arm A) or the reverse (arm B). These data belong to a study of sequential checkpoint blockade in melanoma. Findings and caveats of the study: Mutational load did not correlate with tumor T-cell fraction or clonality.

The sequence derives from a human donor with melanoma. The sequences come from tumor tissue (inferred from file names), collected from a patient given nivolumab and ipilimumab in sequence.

This CDR3 is CASSTSRGSNTGELFF. As DNA, the CDR3 is TGTGCCAGCAGTACCTCGAGGGGATCGAACACCGGGGAGCTGTTTTTT. This chain uses TRBV6-8 with TRBJ2-2, with D perhaps given as TRBD1 or TRBD2 (5 bases each). V was trimmed by 5 bases and J by 0 bases, leaving 13 bases between them. Per germline, CDR1 MNHGY and CDR2 SAAAGT. The CDR3 is 16 amino acids.